This T cell receptor beta chain was found in a study of identical twins. Study-level findings and limits: Twin-shared out-of-frame alpha sequences showed excess low generation probability.

Per the germline V gene, CDR1 is SGHAT and CDR2 is FQNNGV. Losses at the gene ends were 7 bases for V and 0 bases for J; bases not matched to a gene: 11. The CDR3 totals 18 residues. This clonotype was seen a few times. What it binds is unknown. TCRdb redid the calling of the 5' RACE reads with MiXCR, one entry per CDR3 protein. The sample records about 290,000 distinct CDR3 sequences, around 9.7% being singletons. This sample was shared with a second study, whose subject was yellow fever vaccine responses in identical twins.

The chain links TRBV11-2 to TRBJ2-6, with 8 positions matching TRBD2. Sequencing was performed on CD8+ T cells sorted from blood. The clonotype comes from a woman aged 18-29 years in good health. CDR3 in DNA: TGTGCCAGCAAGTCGTTCGCGGGGGGTCCCTCTGGGGCCAACGTCCTGACTTTC. The encoded protein is CASKSFAGGPSGANVLTF.